This T cell receptor beta chain was captured in a study of T cell responses to AZD1222 COVID-19 vaccine. Whole-study results and caveats: Reportedly, nearly half the spike-specific TCRs target unmutated variant regions. At baseline, just six AZD1222 recipients tested seropositive.

Here immunoSEQ multiplex PCR was the method, and the copy in TCRdb shows in-frame clones only, minus some. The sample contains some 85,000 clones, about 89% of which appear only once. The germline V gene encodes CDR1 MNHEY and CDR2 SVGEGT. The CDR3 runs 14 residues. The junction had 4 bases not matched to a gene; V was cut back by 5 bases and J by 6 bases. Concerning this clone itself: Its antigen is not known.

This sequence joins TRBV6-2 or TRBV6-3 and TRBJ2-1; 10 bases agree with TRBD2. The receptor was isolated from an adult in good health. The input for sequencing was peripheral blood, taken on day 0 of AZD1222 vaccination. The CDR3 protein is CASSSGRGRNEQFF. CDR3 DNA sequence: TGTGCCAGCAGTAGCGGGAGGGGCCGCAATGAGCAGTTCTTC.